These 22 T cell receptor beta chains share one sample of origin, sequenced in a study of cytomegalovirus exposure and HLA in healthy donors. With 60 Vbeta and 13 Jbeta primers, the PCR was carried out. Profiled with immunoSEQ multiplex PCR; TCRdb holds only in-frame clones, not every one. The table shows roughly 250,000 clones, with about 83% occurring only once. Material: PBMCs. These receptors came from a woman between 40 and 50 years old in good health and CMV-seropositive.

The genes are TRBV27 and TRBJ2-6; no clear D gene. Trimming shortened V by 6 bases and J by 0 bases, and 3 bases separated the two germline ends. Germline V lookup: CDR1 MNHEY, CDR2 SMNVEV (reference sequence). The CDR3 extends over 13 amino acids. The CDR3: CASRLSGANVLTF. For the CDR3, the DNA is TGTGCCAGCAGACTCTCTGGGGCCAACGTCCTGACTTTC. Full variable domain (rest looked up from reference TRBV27 and TRBJ2-6): EAQVTQNPRYLITVTGKKLTVTCSQNMNHEYMSWYRQDPGLGLRQIYYSMNVEVTDKGDVPEGYKVSRKEKRNFPLILESPSPNQTSLYFCASRLSGANVLTFGAGSRLTVL.

This sequence joins TRBV7-2 and TRBJ2-2; 10 nucleotides match TRBD1. CDR1 is SGHTA and CDR2 is FQGNSA in the germline V gene. The ends lost 5 bases at V and 5 bases at J; junction bases unmatched: 5. The CDR3 contains 15 residues. DNA for the CDR3: TGTGCCAGCAGCCCCGACAGGGGGCAGACCGGGGAGCTGTTTTTT. Translation: CASSPDRGQTGELFF.

The chain uses TRBV28 and TRBJ2-2; 9 positions agree with TRBD2. The CDR3 contains 16 residues. In germline, CDR1 is MDHEN, CDR2 SYDVKM. V shed 5 bases and J 6 bases; nucleotides not matched to a gene: 10. CDR3: CASSLRREGRAGELFF. The CDR3 DNA reads TGTGCCAGCAGTCTTAGGCGGGAGGGCCGGGCCGGGGAGCTGTTTTTT.

Here the CDR3 DNA reads TGCGCCAGCAGCCAAGATCTCCCTCACAAGTTCGAGTACCGCGGGAGCTCCTACGAGCAGTACTTC. Residues: CASSQDLPHKFEYRGSSYEQYF. V is TRBV4-1 and J is TRBJ2-7, with 7 bases fitting TRBD2. With V trimmed by 0 bases and J by 0 bases, 23 bases remained unmatched. This CDR3 is 22 amino acids long. From germline, CDR1 is MGHRA and CDR2 YSYEKL.

This clone was detected only once. The chain combines TRBV11-2 with TRBJ1-5, with 7 bases identical to TRBD1. Trimming took 4 bases from V and 0 from J; bases not matched to a gene: 12. The CDR3 extends over 18 amino acids. In germline, CDR1 is SGHAT, CDR2 FQNNGV. CDR3 in amino acids: CASSSWRAGGHSNQPQHF. CDR3 in DNA: TGTGCCAGCAGCTCTTGGAGGGCAGGGGGGCATAGCAATCAGCCCCAGCATTTT. Supplemented by reference TRBV11-2 and TRBJ1-5, the full variable domain reads EAGVAQSPRYKIIEKRQSVAFWCNPISGHATLYWYQQILGQGPKLLIQFQNNGVVDDSQLPKDRFSAERLKGVDSTLKIQPAKLEDSAVYLCASSSWRAGGHSNQPQHFGDGTRLSIL.

This clone has only a few counts. This sequence joins TRBV7-2 and TRBJ2-7, with a tentative D call TRBD2 (6 bases). The germline gives CDR1 SGHTA, CDR2 FQGNSA. The CDR3 covers 14 residues. Trimming cost V 1 base and J 2 bases, with 9 bases left between them. CDR3 in amino acids: CASSLVRGTYEQYF. In DNA form, the CDR3 reads TGTGCCAGCAGCTTAGTGCGCGGGACCTACGAGCAGTACTTC.

V usage is TRBV20-1 and J usage is TRBJ2-7, with D uncertain. Germline CDR1 DFQATT, CDR2 SNEGSKA (reference sequence). The CDR3 extends over 11 amino acids. V was trimmed by 7 bases and J by 0 bases, leaving 7 bases between them. The CDR3 nucleotides read TGCAGTGGCTTTAGCTCCTACGAGCAGTACTTC. Its translation is CSGFSSYEQYF.

The CDR3 is CASSESSGDADTQYF. The CDR3 DNA sequence: TGTGCCAGCAGCGAATCCAGCGGTGACGCAGATACGCAGTATTTT. This chain connects TRBV11-3 to TRBJ2-3, with a possible D match to TRBD2 (5 bases). The CDR3 runs 15 residues. Deletions cut 5 bases from V and 4 bases from J, with 16 bases between. Germline CDR1 is SGHNT and CDR2 is YENEEA.

The sample holds a few counts of this clone. This chain uses TRBV28 with TRBJ2-7; 8 bases map to TRBD1. The germline gives CDR1 MDHEN, CDR2 SYDVKM. V lost 6 bases and J lost 3; bases outside the gene matches: 16. CDR3 length: 17 amino acids. CDR3 sequence reads: CASRIGTGLIPHYEQYF. In DNA, the CDR3 is TGTGCCAGCAGGATCGGGACAGGATTAATCCCCCACTACGAGCAGTACTTC.

This clone was recorded a few times. The CDR3: CASRETGGGDGYTF. CDR3 in DNA: TGTGCCAGCAGGGAGACAGGGGGGGGTGACGGCTACACCTTC. The chain recombines TRBV28 with TRBJ1-2; 9 bases line up with TRBD1. This CDR3 region has 14 residues. V was clipped by 6 bases and J by 8 bases; unmatched bases: 10. Germline CDR1 and CDR2: MDHEN and SYDVKM.

The chain employs TRBV10-3 and TRBJ2-7; 9 bases align to TRBD2. This CDR3 has 14 residues. CDR1 ENHRY and CDR2 SYGVKD come from the germline V gene. Unmatched junction bases numbered 7, after V lost 8 bases and J lost 2 bases. This CDR3 is CAIGGAGGPYEQYF. The DNA for the CDR3 is TGTGCCATCGGGGGGGCGGGAGGGCCCTACGAGCAGTACTTC.

This chain joins TRBV21-1 and TRBJ2-7; TRBD1 was called by the table and not checked on the DNA. TRBV21-1 constitutes a pseudogene. The CDR3 has 11 amino acids. The CDR3 protein is CASSIQGEQYF. CDR3 sequence (DNA): TGTGCCAGCAGCATTCAGGGGGAGCAGTACTTC.

The rearrangement joins TRBV10-3 to TRBJ1-4; D is uncertain. Between the trimmed V and J ends, which lost 4 bases and 11 bases, there was a span of 8 bases. The CDR3 length is 11 residues. Germline assignment: CDR1 ENHRY and CDR2 SYGVKD. CDR3 in amino acids: CAISGGIKLFF. The CDR3 region has the DNA TGTGCCATCAGTGGCGGAATTAAACTGTTTTTT.

The chain couples TRBV2 to TRBJ2-1, with 9 bases fitting TRBD2. V gave up 4 bases and J gave up 4 bases; unmatched junction bases: 11. CDR1 is SNHLY, CDR2 FYNNEI, per germline. CDR3 length equals 17 residues. CDR3 sequence (DNA): TGTGCCAGCAGTGGTCACACGACTAGCGGATTATACAATGAGCAGTTCTTC. Protein: CASSGHTTSGLYNEQFF.

The chain recombines TRBV5-4 with TRBJ1-5, with unresolved D. Germline CDR1 reads SGHNT; CDR2 reads YYREEE (reference sequence). This CDR3 has 14 residues. The ends were cut back, 3 bases at V and 9 bases at J, with 16 bases in the middle. Written as DNA, the CDR3 is TGTGCCAGCAGCTCTTCACAGCCGTTGTGGCCCCAGCATTTT. As protein: CASSSSQPLWPQHF.

V and J are TRBV28 and TRBJ1-2, with a weak D call TRBD1 (5 bases). The CDR3 is 14 residues long. Germline V gene data show CDR1 as MDHEN and CDR2 as SYDVKM. Trimming pared 6 bases from V and 5 bases from J, leaving 16 bases between. The CDR3 loop reads CASREEGTVYGYTF. Written as DNA, the CDR3 is TGTGCCAGCAGGGAGGAGGGGACCGTATATGGCTACACCTTC.

V is TRBV6-1 and J is TRBJ2-7, with 8 nucleotides matching TRBD1. Germline lookup yields CDR1 MNHNS and CDR2 SASEGT. Trimming took 6 bases from V and 6 from J; bases not matched to a gene: 7. CDR3 length: 13 amino acids. The CDR3 region is CASRTSGGREQYF. As DNA, the CDR3 is TGTGCCAGCAGGACCTCAGGGGGCCGCGAGCAGTACTTC.

The DNA for the CDR3 is TGTGCCAGCAATTTTAGCGGGAGGGCTGGGGCCAACGTCCTGACTTTC. This translates into CASNFSGRAGANVLTF. The chain uses TRBV6-7 and TRBJ2-6, with 11 bases identical to TRBD2. TRBV6-7 is an ORF, and what it does is uncertain. The J segment lost 2 bases and the V segment lost 7 bases, leaving 4 bases of the junction unmatched. The CDR3 totals 16 residues.

This sequence joins TRBV30 and TRBJ1-2; D gene unclear. Trimming shortened V by 4 bases and J by 5 bases, and 17 bases separated the two germline ends. CDR1 GTSNPN and CDR2 SVGIG come from the germline V gene (reference sequence). This CDR3 comprises 14 residues. In DNA form, the CDR3 reads TGTGCCTGGACCCCAAACCCGCTACTATATGGCTACACCTTC. Amino acid sequence: CAWTPNPLLYGYTF. Full variable domain (rest looked up from reference TRBV30 and TRBJ1-2): SQTIHQWPATLVQPVGSPLSLECTVEGTSNPNLYWYRQAAGRGLQLLFYSVGIGQISSEVPQNLSASRPQDRQFILSSKKLLLSDSGFYLCAWTPNPLLYGYTFGSGTRLTVV.

The V gene is TRBV19, the J gene TRBJ1-2, with a weak D call TRBD1 (5 bases). The CDR3 consists of 15 residues. V gave up 4 bases and J gave up 5 bases, with 17 bases separating them. Germline CDR1 and CDR2: LNHDA and SQIVND (reference sequence). CDR3 loop: CASSNAPPGGYGYTF. The CDR3 DNA reads as TGTGCCAGTAGTAATGCCCCACCCGGGGGTTATGGCTACACCTTC.

V and J are TRBV2 and TRBJ1-1; D ambiguous. CDR3 length: 13 residues. Germline V gene data show CDR1 as SNHLY and CDR2 as FYNNEI. Trimming removed 5 bases at V and 2 bases at J, with 9 bases between. CDR3 nucleotides: TGTGCCAGCAGTACCTTACTAAACACTGAAGCTTTCTTT. It is translated as CASSTLLNTEAFF.

The V gene is TRBV29-1, the J gene TRBJ1-2; D perhaps matches TRBD1 (5 bases). CDR3 length: 13 amino acids. CDR1 SQVTM and CDR2 ANQGSEA come from the germline V gene. V was trimmed by 3 bases and J by 1 base, leaving 9 bases between them. In DNA form, the CDR3 reads TGCAGCGTTGAGGGGGGAATTAACTATGGCTACACCTTC. Its translation is CSVEGGINYGYTF.